One and the same sample provided the 9 T cell receptor beta chains below, sequenced in a study of human T cells and chemical hapten exposure. TCRdb processed the RACE reads anew with MiXCR; each CDR3 protein has one entry. This sample has 25,000 to 30,000 distinct CDR3 sequences, with around 10% found just once. Regarding time point: patch test 2, 6 weeks after DPC sensitization. Treatment specified: therapeutic diphenylcyclopropenone sensitization with weekly scalp DPC. The sample was whole blood, taken in connection with sensitization to the hapten diphenylcyclopropenone (DPC). The receptor source for this set is a young man with alopecia areata. Some clones in this sample may be carry-over from other donors' samples.

In its sample, this clonotype was seen many times. The chain is built from TRBV4-1 and TRBJ2-5; 9 bases are a match to TRBD2. The ends lost 0 bases at V and 1 base at J; junction bases unmatched: 9. CDR1 is MGHRA and CDR2 is YSYEKL in the germline V gene. The CDR3 has 18 residues. The CDR3 sequence: CASSQEFRASGTQETQYF. CDR3 sequence (DNA): TGCGCCAGCAGCCAAGAATTTAGGGCTAGCGGGACCCAAGAGACCCAGTACTTC.

A remark on this clonotype: This may stem from a read error, because a much larger clone lies one nucleotide away. J is TRBJ2-1 and V is TRBV11-2; 9 positions agree with TRBD2. The better agreement between TRBJ2-7 and the DNA end casts doubt on the J call. The length of the CDR3 is 19 residues. The germline V gene has CDR1 SGHAT and CDR2 FQNNGV. The CDR3 loop is CASSLDGASGMSSYNEQYF. In DNA, the CDR3 is TGTGCCAGCAGCTTAGATGGAGCTAGCGGGATGAGCTCCTACAATGAGCAGTACTTC.

This clonotype has just a few counts. The genes are TRBV7-9 and TRBJ2-3, with D uncertain. The CDR3 length is 16 residues. The V end lost 0 bases, the J end lost 1 base, and 11 bases lay between the germline ends. CDR1 is SEHNR, CDR2 FQNEAQ, per germline (reference sequence). CDR3 protein: CASSLAYVDGTDTQYF. The CDR3 DNA reads as TGTGCCAGCAGCTTAGCTTATGTCGACGGCACAGATACGCAGTATTTT.

This clonotype was detected only a few times. The chain is built from TRBV7-2 and TRBJ1-5; 8 bases map to TRBD1. CDR1 SGHTA and CDR2 FQGNSA come from the germline V gene. The length of the CDR3 is 16 residues. With 2 bases clipped from V and 3 bases from J, the junction kept 6 bases outside the gene matches. The CDR3 nucleotides are TGTGCCAGCAGCTTACGCGGACAGGGCGACAATCAGCCCCAGCATTTT. This gives the protein CASSLRGQGDNQPQHF.

This clonotype was observed many times. The V call is TRBV7-9, the J call TRBJ2-1, with D tentatively TRBD1 (5 bases). The CDR3 is made up of 15 amino acids. Looked up from germline, CDR1 is SEHNR and CDR2 is FQNEAQ (reference sequence). Deletions cut 3 bases from V and 5 bases from J, with 14 bases between. The CDR3 DNA sequence: TGTGCCAGCAGCTTTCCCAGGGCGGCCCACAATGAGCAGTTCTTC. This gives the protein CASSFPRAAHNEQFF.

The chain employs TRBV5-6 and TRBJ2-1; 7 positions agree with TRBD2. Germline values: CDR1 SGHDT, CDR2 YYEEEE. Unmatched junction bases numbered 9, after V lost 4 bases and J lost 8 bases. The CDR3 sequence is 14 residues long. In DNA, the CDR3 is TGTGCCAGCAGCCAAGGACTAGGCCTGGATGAGCAGTTCTTC. The encoded protein is CASSQGLGLDEQFF. Combining the CDR3 with reference TRBV5-6 and TRBJ2-1 gives the whole variable domain DAGVTQSPTHLIKTRGQQVTLRCSPKSGHDTVSWYQQALGQGPQFIFQYYEEEERQRGNFPDRFSGHQFPNYSSELNVNALLLGDSALYLCASSQGLGLDEQFFGPGTRLTVL.

This clonotype was recorded many times. The chain recombines TRBV2 with TRBJ2-1; 8 bases map to TRBD2. The CDR3 totals 14 residues. V gave up 8 bases and J gave up 10 bases; unmatched junction bases: 13. Germline values: CDR1 SNHLY, CDR2 FYNNEI. For the CDR3, the DNA is TGTGCCAGCTACCCGACTAGCGCGGTATGGGAGCAGTTCTTC. This gives the protein CASYPTSAVWEQFF.

This clonotype turned up a few times. The J gene is TRBJ1-1, the V gene TRBV6-2 or TRBV6-3; D is unclear. The V gene lost 6 bases and the J gene lost 0 bases, with 14 bases spanning the gap. Germline V lookup: CDR1 MNHEY, CDR2 SVGEGT. The CDR3 is 15 residues long. The CDR3 DNA follows: TGTGCCAGCAGCTCGGGTGAGCTCATGAACACTGAAGCTTTCTTT. It encodes CASSSGELMNTEAFF.

There are many counts of this clonotype. The rearrangement links TRBV7-2 to TRBJ1-2; the match to TRBD1 covers 7 bases. Germline V gene sequence: CDR1 SGHTA, CDR2 FQGNSA. V lost 6 bases, J lost 4 bases, and 2 bases stayed unmatched. The CDR3 consists of 12 residues. CDR3 protein: CASRWDSYGYTF. CDR3 coding DNA: TGTGCCAGCAGATGGGACAGCTATGGCTACACCTTC.